This record covers a single T cell receptor (beta chain). This receptor's antigen is unknown. No much larger clonotype is one base removed from it; base qualities were not supplied. Each collaborating institution followed its own protocols to collect whole blood in K2EDTA tubes. For TCRbeta analysis, collaborator samples were shipped as frozen whole blood, as isolated PBMCs, or as DNA extracted from either sample type. Trimming takes 0 bases from V and 1 base from J, and the germline ends sit 14 bases apart. The CDR3 holds 17 amino acids from the cysteine to the phenylalanine. Kept here is only the CDR3 DNA, which spans 51 bases and is read in frame from base 1. From a lookup of the germline V gene, CDR1 and CDR2 are SGDLS and YYNGEE. This sample was included in a study of blood T cell repertoires in COVID-19 (dated by TCRdb to 2018 to 2021). Turning to the overall study: The collaborator samples originated in the United States, Italy and Spain and spanned the acute and convalescent phases of COVID-19. Where available, HLA class I and class II types were taken from metadata supplied by the sample provider and were not determined by assay-based typing. The sample metadata nearly always contained a de-identified subject ID, COVID-19 status, age in years and sex. The repertoires were made available in a free public database intended to serve as a resource for research on the immune response to SARS-CoV-2. The samples were drawn from two sources: the first 160 participants of the ongoing ImmuneRACE study, and over 950 subjects contributed by 6 global collaborators. Subjects who had been exposed to COVID-19, were actively infected with it, or had recovered from it provided the deeply sampled blood TCRbeta repertoires that made up the dataset. The material from the prospective study consisted of cDNA or gDNA derived from T cells, B-cell-depleted T cells, or PBMCs. Study-wide conclusions, independent of this receptor: How much clinical and demographic metadata was included differed by source and by participant, and the metadata was provided uncurated.

The immunoSEQ Assay, a bias-controlled multiplex PCR, was used to amplify TCRbeta CDR3 regions from genomic DNA. Per the original workflow: Within the assay, amplification of reference gene primers was used to estimate how many nucleated cells each sample contained. To quantify the absolute abundance of each unique TCRbeta CDR3 rearrangement, sequence reads were collapsed and filtered. For each sample, productive Simpson clonality was calculated as the square root of Simpson's diversity index across productive rearrangements. TCRdb retrieved this table from immuneACCESS and kept in-frame rearrangements only. Not all clones are present; in checked studies, unresolved V genes account for under half, and no reason is known for the remainder. That table supplies the V and J calls and clone size; D and trimming were determined from the DNA. Here the sample has 90,000 to 140,000 clones; roughly 80% occur a single time. Approximately 19% of the sample goes to the ten largest clones.

The sequence came from a woman in her 70s with acute or convalescent COVID-19. The sequencing input was peripheral blood. Here the chain combines TRBV9 and TRBJ2-1; TRBD1 is a weak D gene call, 6 bases matching. The nucleotides read TGTGCCAGCAGCGTAGATTGGGGACACTTATCCTACAATGAGCAGTTCTTC. This codes for CASSVDWGHLSYNEQFF.